This T cell receptor beta chain was sequenced during a study of monozygotic twins with inflammatory bowel disease. With respect to this clonotype: Its antigen is unidentified.

CDR3 size: 15 residues. The germline CDR1 and CDR2 sequences are SGHVS and FQNEAQ. Overall study results and limits: Repertoire similarity did not differ between concordant and discordant twins, perhaps due to limited power. The inverse Simpson measure of TCRbeta diversity was lower in IBD patients than in healthy co-twins. Clonotype sharing was lower in IBD patients than healthy twins, most markedly with disease activity.

For both chains, the TCRalpha and TCRbeta cDNA went through two nested PCRs of approximately 16 and 9 cycles. TCRdb re-called the 5' RACE reads and gives one entry per CDR3 protein, without DNA. The table for this sample gives under 200,000 distinct CDR3 sequences. This chain links TRBV7-8 with TRBJ2-1; as DNA is missing, the TRBD2 call by TCRdb cannot be tested. Source material: blood. The sequence derives from a human donor with ulcerative colitis or Crohn's disease, or a healthy co-twin of an affected twin (not recorded which). The CDR3: CASSFLAGHHNEQFF. The whole variable domain, remainder taken from reference TRBV7-8 and TRBJ2-1, is GAGVSQSPRYKVAKRGQDVALRCDPISGHVSLFWYQQALGQGPEFLTYFQNEAQLDKSGLPSDRFFAERPEGSVSTLKIQRTQQEDSAVYLCASSFLAGHHNEQFFGPGTRLTVL.